A selection of T cell receptor beta chains follows, all from one sample in a study of T cell changes during pregnancy in multiple sclerosis. The assay was immunoSEQ multiplex PCR, and TCRdb's table has in-frame clones only and misses some. Of more than 35,000 clones detected, around 91% appear once; the ten largest clones hold about 0.6%. The material sequenced was CD4+ T cells from peripheral blood mononuclear cells, taken in the second trimester of pregnancy. Every receptor here comes from a female donor with multiple sclerosis, enrolled in a pregnancy study. Each CDR3 is given with its conserved first and last residue. The D gene is left open where the match is weak. Expanded clones are given a class, and other clones once, few, many or no size at all.

j_gene | d_gene | v_gene | abundance | CDR3nt | CDR3aa
TRBJ2-1 | - | TRBV6-5 | - | TGTGCCAGCAGCACCTCGGGAGTTCCCGCTGAGCAGTTCTTC | CASSTSGVPAEQFF
TRBJ1-4 | - | TRBV5-8 | - | TGTGCCAGCAGCTTGGAGGGCCAGGGGCATTTCACTTTT | CASSLEGQGHFTF
TRBJ2-7 | - | TRBV6-1 | - | TGTGCCAGCAGTGTTCGGGAGCGGAATTACGAGCAGTACTTC | CASSVRERNYEQYF
TRBJ2-1 | TRBD1 | TRBV7-9 | - | TGTGCCAGCAGCCCAGGACAGGCTCCCTACAATGAGCAGTTCTTC | CASSPGQAPYNEQFF
TRBJ2-7 | - | TRBV30 | once | TGTGCCTGGAGTGTACTGGGGGGAGAGCAGTACTTC | CAWSVLGGEQYF
TRBJ2-4 | TRBD1 | TRBV5-6 | - | TGTGCCAGCAGCGGACAGGGCTTAGCCAAAAACATTCAGTACTTC | CASSGQGLAKNIQYF
TRBJ2-2 | - | TRBV2 | - | TGTGCCAGCAGGTCGGAGGGAGGAGGCACCGGGGAGCTGTTTTTT | CASRSEGGGTGELFF
TRBJ1-3 | TRBD1 | TRBV4-3 | - | TGCGCCAGCAGCCAAGAAGGGGGCACGGGAAACACCATATATTTT | CASSQEGGTGNTIYF
TRBJ2-3 | - | TRBV7-9 | - | TGTGCCAGCAGCTTAGGGCTAGCAGATAGCACAGATACGCAGTATTTT | CASSLGLADSTDTQYF
TRBJ2-1 | - | TRBV7-2 | - | TGTGCCAGCAGCTCTCTAAATGAGCAGTTCTTC | CASSSLNEQFF
TRBJ2-2 | TRBD1 | TRBV9 | once | TGTGCCAGCAGCGGGAGACAGGGGGCAACCGGGGAGCTGTTTTTT | CASSGRQGATGELFF
TRBJ1-2 | TRBD1 | TRBV4-1 | - | TGCGCCAGCAGCCAAGATACCTCCGGGACAGCTTATGGCTACACCTTC | CASSQDTSGTAYGYTF
TRBJ2-3 | - | TRBV4-3 | once | TGCGCCAGCAGCCAAGAGTGGTACGGGAGCACAGATACGCAGTATTTT | CASSQEWYGSTDTQYF
TRBJ2-6 | TRBD1 | TRBV5-1 | - | TGCGCCAGCAGCTTGTGGTGGACAGGGGGTGGAAGCTCTGGGGCCAACGTCCTGACTTTC | CASSLWWTGGGSSGANVLTF
TRBJ2-1 | - | TRBV21-1 | few | TGTGCCAGCCCGCTAGCGGGAGGATCCATTGAGCAGTTCTTC | CASPLAGGSIEQFF
TRBJ1-1 | - | TRBV7-2 | - | TGTGCCAGCAGCGGAGGGGTTGGGAACACTGAAGCTTTCTTT | CASSGGVGNTEAFF
TRBJ1-3 | - | TRBV5-1 | - | TGCGCCAGCAGCTTGGGCGGAACCTCTGGAAACACCATATATTTT | CASSLGGTSGNTIYF
TRBJ2-3 | TRBD1 | TRBV7-2 | - | TGTGCCAGCAGCCCGCGGACAGGGGCTAGCACAGATACGCAGTATTTT | CASSPRTGASTDTQYF
TRBJ2-2 | - | TRBV5-1 | - | TGCGCCAGCAGCGGGCACCGGGAGCTGTTTTTT | CASSGHRELFF
TRBJ2-7 | - | TRBV27 | - | TGTGCCAGCAGCCGAAACACAGGGAACGAGCAGTACTTC | CASSRNTGNEQYF
TRBJ2-3 | TRBD1 | TRBV7-9 | - | TGTGCCAGCAGCGTTAACAGGGGGCCGGGCACAGATACGCAGTATTTT | CASSVNRGPGTDTQYF
TRBJ1-2 | TRBD1 | TRBV2 | once | TGTGCCAGCAGTGAAACAGGGGATGGCTACACCTTC | CASSETGDGYTF
TRBJ2-3 | TRBD2 | TRBV5-4 | few | TGTGCCAGCAGCTTCAGTAGCGGGAGGGCAGATACGCAGTATTTT | CASSFSSGRADTQYF
TRBJ1-3 | - | TRBV5-5 | - | TGTGCCAGCAGCTTGCTATCTGGAAACACCATATATTTT | CASSLLSGNTIYF
TRBJ2-5 | - | TRBV5-1 | - | TGCGCCAGCAGCAAACAAACATCCACTAGGATCCAAGAGACCCAGTACTTC | CASSKQTSTRIQETQYF
TRBJ2-3 | TRBD1 | TRBV2 | - | TGTGCCAGCAGTGCGAAACAGGGGCGGTCACACACAGATACGCAGTATTTT | CASSAKQGRSHTDTQYF
TRBJ2-5 | TRBD2 | TRBV27 | - | TGTGCCAGCAGTTTAAGGTCTAGCGGGGGATGGGGGAAACAAGAGACCCAGTACTTC | CASSLRSSGGWGKQETQYF
TRBJ1-2 | TRBD1 | TRBV19 | medium-sized | TGTGCCAGTAGTATAGTTTCAGGGGGCTATGGCTACACCTTC | CASSIVSGGYGYTF
TRBJ2-1 | TRBD2 | TRBV27 | - | TGTGCCAGCAGAGCGGGAGAGCCGGGCGATGAGCAGTTCTTC | CASRAGEPGDEQFF
TRBJ1-5 | - | TRBV2 | - | TGTGCCAGCAACTGGGGGGGCAATCAGCCCCAGCATTTT | CASNWGGNQPQHF
TRBJ2-2 | TRBD2 | TRBV25-1 | - | TGTGCCAGCAGTAACGGACTAGCGGGAGGACAAACCGGGGAGCTGTTTTTT | CASSNGLAGGQTGELFF
TRBJ2-1 | - | TRBV19 | - | TGTGCCAGTAGTATCGGACGCCGGGAGTCGGAGCAGTTCTTC | CASSIGRRESEQFF
TRBJ1-1 | - | TRBV6-5 | once | TGTGCCACCACCAGGTTCGCGTTGAACACTGAAGCTTTCTTT | CATTRFALNTEAFF
TRBJ2-6 | TRBD1 | TRBV5-1 | - | TGCGCCAGCAGCTTTGGCGCCAGGGGGCTGTCTGGGGCCAACGTCCTGACTTTC | CASSFGARGLSGANVLTF
TRBJ1-1 | - | TRBV7-9 | - | TGTGCCAGCAGCTTAGAGGGGTCCGGCACTGAAGCTTTCTTT | CASSLEGSGTEAFF
TRBJ1-1 | TRBD1 | TRBV2 | - | TGTGCCAGCAGCGGGGACAGGGGTCGAGCCACTGAAGCTTTCTTT | CASSGDRGRATEAFF
TRBJ2-1 | - | TRBV9 | - | TGTGCCAGCAGCTTCACTGGCGCGACATCTGAGCAGTTCTTC | CASSFTGATSEQFF
TRBJ2-7 | TRBD1 | TRBV7-2 | - | TGTGCCAGCAGTTACCGGGACAGGGATATATACGAGCAGTACTTC | CASSYRDRDIYEQYF
TRBJ2-1 | - | TRBV12-5 | once | TGTGCTAGTGGTCCAAGGGAGGATGAGCAGTTCTTC | CASGPREDEQFF
TRBJ2-3 | - | TRBV5-6 | - | TGTGCCAGCAGTTACCCGGGGTTCACAGATACGCAGTATTTT | CASSYPGFTDTQYF
TRBJ2-1 | TRBD2 | TRBV6-5 | - | TGTGCCAGCCAACTAGCGGGAGGGTTCTACAATGAGCAGTTCTTC | CASQLAGGFYNEQFF
TRBJ2-3 | TRBD2 | TRBV7-6 | once | TGTGCCAGCAGCTTAGGGACTAGCGGGACTGTCACAGATACGCAGTATTTT | CASSLGTSGTVTDTQYF
TRBJ1-2 | TRBD1 | TRBV6-5 | once | TGTGCCAGCAAGGAACAGGGGGCCTTGGGCTATGGCTACACCTTC | CASKEQGALGYGYTF
TRBJ2-5 | - | TRBV28 | - | TGTGCCACGCGGGATTGGGGCGAGGAGACCCAGTACTTC | CATRDWGEETQYF
TRBJ1-5 | - | TRBV6-6 | - | TGTGCCAGCAGTTACCCCCAGCGGCCATCTAATCAGCCCCAGCATTTT | CASSYPQRPSNQPQHF
TRBJ2-1 | - | TRBV5-4 | - | TGTGCCAGCAGCGAGGGTGGCCAAAGGCCCAATGAGCAGTTCTTC | CASSEGGQRPNEQFF
TRBJ2-3 | TRBD2 | TRBV19 | - | TGTGCCAGTAGTATAGATTACAGCGGGAGGGTCACAGATACGCAGTATTTT | CASSIDYSGRVTDTQYF
TRBJ2-1 | TRBD1 | TRBV6-6 | - | TGTGCCAGCAGAAGACAGGGGCCCTCCTACAATGAGCAGTTCTTC | CASRRQGPSYNEQFF
TRBJ2-1 | TRBD2 | TRBV9 | - | TGTGCCAGCAGCGCAACCGTCTCGCGGGAGGGTTACAATGAGCAGTTCTTC | CASSATVSREGYNEQFF
TRBJ2-3 | - | TRBV6-4 | - | TGTGCCAGCAGTGAGGGCCCCTTCACAGATACGCAGTATTTT | CASSEGPFTDTQYF
TRBJ1-3 | - | TRBV12-5 | - | TGTGCTAGTGCCCCCCTCCCTGACACCATATATTTT | CASAPLPDTIYF
TRBJ2-3 | - | TRBV21-1 | - | TGTGCCAGCACCTTGGACAGGGCCCTCACAGATACGCAGTATTTT | CASTLDRALTDTQYF
TRBJ1-3 | - | TRBV5-8 | - | TGTGCCAGCAGCTCGCCCCGGGCTGGAAGCGGCTCTGGAAACACCATATATTTT | CASSSPRAGSGSGNTIYF
TRBJ2-3 | TRBD1 | TRBV28 | - | TGTGCCAGCAGTTTGCCCGGACAGGGGGCACATACGCAGTATTTT | CASSLPGQGAHTQYF
TRBJ2-7 | TRBD2 | TRBV7-8 | - | TGTGCCAGCAGCTTAGTAGCGGGGGTCTACGAGCAGTACTTC | CASSLVAGVYEQYF
TRBJ1-3 | - | TRBV6-1 | - | TGTGCCAGCAGTGAAGACTATCCCGCTGGGAGCTCTGGAAACACCATATATTTT | CASSEDYPAGSSGNTIYF
TRBJ2-7 | TRBD2 | TRBV7-9 | - | TGTGCCAGCAGCCCCAGCGGGAGATACGAGCAGTACTTC | CASSPSGRYEQYF